A single sample gave rise to the 14 T cell receptor beta chains below, sequenced in a study of beta chain features in type 1 diabetes. Study-level findings and limits: Shortening that was moderate but significant affected the TCRB CDR3s of Type 1 diabetes patients in all four CD4+ subsets.

TCRB transcripts that were expressed got sequenced, as all of the isolated RNA had been reverse transcribed. Produced via immunoSEQ multiplex PCR; TCRdb's table is partial and in-frame only. The sample records about 230,000 clones, around 16% being singletons. Which antigens these TCRs recognize remains unknown. The sample comprised naive CD4+ T cells from blood. The source is a man aged 25 to 40 with type 1 diabetes.

J is TRBJ2-3 and V is TRBV18; 10 bases fit TRBD2. The CDR3 has 14 amino acids. V lost 8 bases and J lost 4; bases outside the gene matches: 6. In germline, CDR1 is KGHSH, CDR2 LQKENI. The CDR3 region has the DNA TGTGCCAGCAATGGACTAGCGGACTCAGATACGCAGTATTTT. The encoded protein is CASNGLADSDTQYF.

This sequence joins TRBV29-1 and TRBJ1-1; D gene uncertain. Looked up from germline, CDR1 is SQVTM and CDR2 is ANQGSEA. This CDR3 contains 10 residues. The V end lost 4 bases, the J end lost 6 bases, and 6 bases lay between the germline ends. In nucleotides, the CDR3 is TGCAGCGTTGTGAATCCTGAAGCTTTCTTT. Protein sequence: CSVVNPEAFF.

J is TRBJ2-1 and V is TRBV28, with TRBD1 matching 8 bases. The CDR3 runs to 13 residues. J gave up 7 bases and V 5 bases, and 4 bases lay outside the gene matches. Germline CDR1 is MDHEN and CDR2 is SYDVKM. The CDR3 nucleotides read TGTGCCAGCAGTCTTAGACAGGGGAATGAGCAGTTCTTC. This encodes CASSLRQGNEQFF.

CDR3 in amino acids: CASSLVLAGARNEQFF. DNA for the CDR3: TGTGCCAGCAGCTTGGTACTAGCGGGAGCTCGTAATGAGCAGTTCTTC. The chain is built from TRBV5-4 and TRBJ2-1, with 11 bases aligning to TRBD2. The CDR3 spans 16 residues. Unmatched junction bases numbered 6, after V lost 0 bases and J lost 7 bases. The germline gives CDR1 SGHNT, CDR2 YYREEE (reference sequence).

The table lists this clone with a few counts. The V call is TRBV11-2, the J call TRBJ2-7, with a possible D match to TRBD2 (5 bases). Trimming removed 2 bases at V and 7 bases at J, with 6 bases between. Germline loops: CDR1 SGHAT, CDR2 FQNNGV. The CDR3 has 11 residues. The CDR3 nucleotides read TGTGCCAGCAGCTTAAGGGAGGAGCAGTACTTC. This codes for CASSLREEQYF.

This clone has only a few counts. This sequence joins TRBV11-2 and TRBJ2-5, with 9 bases matching TRBD2. Trimming at V came to 3 bases and at J to 1 base, leaving 6 bases not matched to a gene. The length of the CDR3 is 16 residues. Germline CDR1 reads SGHAT; CDR2 reads FQNNGV. The CDR3 DNA follows: TGTGCCAGCAGCTTCAGTAGCGGGAGCGCCCAAGAGACCCAGTACTTC. This encodes CASSFSSGSAQETQYF.

The chain uses TRBV4-3 and TRBJ2-3; tentatively, D is TRBD1 (6 bases). The length of the CDR3 is 16 residues. V lost 2 bases, J lost 0 bases, and 12 bases lay in between. Per germline, CDR1 LGHNA and CDR2 YSLEER. The CDR3 nucleotides read TGCGCCAGCAGCCAACTAGGGACACCAAGCACAGATACGCAGTATTTT. Amino acids: CASSQLGTPSTDTQYF.

This chain joins TRBV9 and TRBJ2-1, with 9 bases that match TRBD2. Germline loops: CDR1 SGDLS, CDR2 YYNGEE. This CDR3 has 15 amino acids. Germline trimming cut 3 bases from V and 6 bases from J; bases unmatched to any gene: 7. The CDR3 reads CASSARGSGGNEQFF. The CDR3 nucleotides read TGTGCCAGCAGCGCCAGAGGTAGCGGGGGCAATGAGCAGTTCTTC.

This rearrangement joins TRBV30 to TRBJ2-7; 9 bases fit TRBD2. CDR3 length: 15 residues. Looked up from germline, CDR1 is GTSNPN and CDR2 is SVGIG (reference sequence). The V segment lost 3 bases and the J segment 3 bases; nucleotides outside the gene matches: 9. The CDR3 sequence: CAWSGGRAGLYEQYF. In DNA form, the CDR3 reads TGTGCCTGGAGCGGCGGGAGGGCCGGTCTCTACGAGCAGTACTTC.

The V and J genes are TRBV7-8 and TRBJ2-7; D is unclear. Trimming left V 0 bases short and J 3 bases short, with 6 bases between. The length of the CDR3 is 13 residues. Germline CDR1 is SGHVS and CDR2 is FQNEAQ. CDR3 DNA: TGTGCCAGCAGCTTAGCTGAGTTCTACGAGCAGTACTTC. This translates into CASSLAEFYEQYF.

In its sample, this clone was seen a few times. This chain links TRBV7-2 with TRBJ2-1; perhaps TRBD2 as D (5 bases). Germline values: CDR1 SGHTA, CDR2 FQGNSA. This CDR3 is 15 amino acids long. V lost 1 base and J 0 bases, leaving 7 bases between the germline ends. The CDR3 spells CASSLDGISYNEQFF. For the CDR3, the DNA is TGTGCCAGCAGCTTAGACGGGATCTCCTACAATGAGCAGTTCTTC.

This clone was detected a few times. The chain uses TRBV19 and TRBJ2-5; the D is unclear. Germline V gives CDR1 LNHDA, CDR2 SQIVND (reference sequence). The CDR3 totals 14 residues. The V end was cut by 1 base, the J end by 2 bases, with 8 bases between. CDR3 region: CASSIALLQETQYF. The CDR3 coding sequence is TGTGCCAGTAGTATAGCCCTCTTACAAGAGACCCAGTACTTC.

This clone has more than one count but fewer than ten. The genes are TRBV28 and TRBJ1-5; no definite D call. The CDR3 loop spans 13 amino acids. Per the germline V gene, CDR1 is MDHEN and CDR2 is SYDVKM. The V end was cut by 8 bases, the J end by 3 bases, with 11 bases between. CDR3: CASLYEDNQPQHF. The CDR3 bases are TGTGCCAGCCTTTACGAAGACAATCAGCCCCAGCATTTT.

This clone occurred a few times. The J gene is TRBJ2-1, the V gene TRBV29-1; 8 bases are shared with TRBD2. J gave up 4 bases and V 6 bases, and 11 bases lay outside the gene matches. Per germline, CDR1 SQVTM and CDR2 ANQGSEA. The CDR3 covers 15 residues. Here the CDR3 DNA reads TGCAGCGTCGGACTGGCTAGCGGGTATTACAATGAGCAGTTCTTC. Translated, it gives CSVGLASGYYNEQFF.